Presented here are 17 T cell receptor beta chains from one specimen sequenced in a study of blood T cell repertoires in COVID-19. Repertoires were generated with immunoSEQ multiplex PCR, while TCRdb's copy carries only in-frame clones and drops some. The sample holds some 140,000 clones, about 83% seen once. The material sequenced was peripheral blood. The receptors were gathered from a woman aged 55-70 years with COVID-19, enrolled during active disease.

This clone is labeled medium-sized. The V gene is TRBV9, the J gene TRBJ1-1; D gene uncertain. This CDR3 contains 14 residues. Germline values: CDR1 SGDLS, CDR2 YYNGEE. The V and J ends lost 4 bases and 5 bases respectively, with 15 bases between them. CDR3 DNA sequence: TGTGCCAGCAGCCAACAAGAGGGTAGGACTGAAGCTTTCTTT. Protein: CASSQQEGRTEAFF.

The genes are TRBV27 and TRBJ2-3; D gene uncertain. Deletions cut 2 bases from V and 0 bases from J, with 9 bases between. Germline CDR1 MNHEY, CDR2 SMNVEV (reference sequence). There are 15 residues in the CDR3. The CDR3 DNA reads TGTGCCAGCAGTTTAGGGTGGGCTAGCACAGATACGCAGTATTTT. Protein: CASSLGWASTDTQYF.

This clone was seen once. The chain has TRBV2 and TRBJ1-1; D gene ambiguous. The CDR3 is made up of 11 amino acids. Trimming pared 6 bases from V and 5 bases from J, leaving 7 bases between. The germline V gene has CDR1 SNHLY and CDR2 FYNNEI. CDR3 bases: TGTGCCAGCAGGAGGGCTACTGAAGCTTTCTTT. It specifies CASRRATEAFF.

The chain joins TRBV29-1 to TRBJ2-2; D is ambiguous. The germline V gene has CDR1 SQVTM and CDR2 ANQGSEA. V dropped 4 bases and J dropped 5 bases, with 14 bases sitting between them. This CDR3 has 14 residues. The DNA of the CDR3 is TGCAGCGTTGGGGTTACAGTTAAAACCGGGGAGCTGTTTTTT. This codes for CSVGVTVKTGELFF.

The V gene is TRBV5-1, the J gene TRBJ1-6; D possibly corresponds to TRBD1 (5 bases). The CDR3 runs 15 residues. In germline, CDR1 is SGHRS, CDR2 YFSETQ. Trimming shortened V by 4 bases and J by 3 bases, and 11 bases separated the two germline ends. CDR3 sequence reads: CASSPRGGYNSPLHF. The CDR3 nucleotides are TGCGCCAGCAGCCCCCGCGGGGGCTATAATTCACCCCTCCACTTT.

The chain uses TRBV10-2 and TRBJ2-5, with 7 bases aligning to TRBD2. Germline values: CDR1 WSHSY, CDR2 SAAADI. Trimming took 7 bases from V and 8 from J; bases not matched to a gene: 13. CDR3 size: 14 residues. CDR3 residues: CASKEGGMGRTQYF. CDR3 bases: TGCGCCAGCAAGGAGGGAGGGATGGGGAGAACCCAGTACTTC.

The sample holds a few counts of this clone. The chain carries TRBV5-1 and TRBJ1-2, with D maybe TRBD1 (6 bases). The CDR3 has 15 residues. Per the germline V gene, CDR1 is SGHRS and CDR2 is YFSETQ. Trimming stripped 1 base from V and 10 bases from J, with 20 bases between. CDR3 sequence: CASSLSEAGALDYTF. CDR3 sequence (DNA): TGCGCCAGCAGCTTGTCAGAGGCAGGGGCCCTCGACTACACCTTC. The entire variable domain, with the rest obtained from reference TRBV5-1 and TRBJ1-2, is as follows: KAGVTQTPRYLIKTRGQQVTLSCSPISGHRSVSWYQQTPGQGLQFLFEYFSETQRNKGNFPGRFSGRQFSNSRSEMNVSTLELGDSALYLCASSLSEAGALDYTFGSGTRLTVV.

The J gene is TRBJ1-4, the V gene TRBV5-1; TRBD1 agrees at 7 bases. J lost 8 bases, V lost 4 bases, and 14 bases had no gene match. The germline CDR1 and CDR2 sequences are SGHRS and YFSETQ. The CDR3 has 16 residues. The CDR3 sequence is CASSRAPTGAVEKLFF. The CDR3 DNA sequence: TGCGCCAGCAGCCGGGCCCCCACAGGGGCCGTAGAAAAACTGTTTTTT. The variable domain in full, with the rest retrieved from reference TRBV5-1 and TRBJ1-4, is KAGVTQTPRYLIKTRGQQVTLSCSPISGHRSVSWYQQTPGQGLQFLFEYFSETQRNKGNFPGRFSGRQFSNSRSEMNVSTLELGDSALYLCASSRAPTGAVEKLFFGSGTQLSVL.

The chain combines TRBV5-4 with TRBJ2-7; 11 bases line up with TRBD2. With V trimmed by 3 bases and J by 3 bases, 5 bases remained unmatched. Germline lookup yields CDR1 SGHNT and CDR2 YYREEE (reference sequence). The CDR3 extends over 15 amino acids. The CDR3 nucleotides read TGTGCCAGCAGCTATGGCGGGACTAGCGGCTACGAGCAGTACTTC. Protein: CASSYGGTSGYEQYF.

V is TRBV28 and J is TRBJ1-5; no definite D call. Germline loops: CDR1 MDHEN, CDR2 SYDVKM. V was cut by 4 bases and J by 4 bases, with 11 bases left in between. The CDR3 totals 14 residues. The DNA for the CDR3 is TGTGCCAGCAGTTCCTCCCCCAGGAATCAGCCCCAGCATTTT. Its protein is CASSSSPRNQPQHF. Full variable domain (remainder filled in from reference TRBV28 and TRBJ1-5): DVKVTQSSRYLVKRTGEKVFLECVQDMDHENMFWYRQDPGLGLRLIYFSYDVKMKEKGDIPEGYSVSREKKERFSLILESASTNQTSMYLCASSSSPRNQPQHFGDGTRLSIL.

This clone was recorded once. The V gene is TRBV5-6, the J gene TRBJ1-2; maybe TRBD1 (6 bases). CDR3 size: 13 residues. CDR1 is SGHDT and CDR2 is YYEEEE in the germline V gene. V was trimmed by 6 bases and J by 4 bases, leaving 13 bases between them. CDR3 in DNA: TGTGCCAGCATCCGGGACAACGGCTATGGCTACACCTTC. Translated: CASIRDNGYGYTF.

This clone was seen only once. The chain links TRBV24-1 to TRBJ1-2, with a possible D match to TRBD1 (5 bases). Looked up from germline, CDR1 is KGHDR and CDR2 is SFDVKD. V was cut by 5 bases and J by 0 bases, with 12 bases left in between. The CDR3 is 15 amino acids. Written as DNA, the CDR3 is TGTGCCACCAGTGGGGGGGACGCATCTAACTATGGCTACACCTTC. Translation gives CATSGGDASNYGYTF.

The chain is built from TRBV7-9 and TRBJ1-4; no definite D call. V was cut by 3 bases and J by 7 bases, with 18 bases left in between. The CDR3 is made up of 16 amino acids. The germline gives CDR1 SEHNR, CDR2 FQNEAQ (reference sequence). The CDR3 protein is CASSLERTPAGEKLFF. CDR3 in DNA: TGTGCCAGCAGCTTGGAGAGGACTCCCGCTGGTGAAAAACTGTTTTTT.

This chain connects TRBV4-2 to TRBJ2-3; 7 bases line up with TRBD1. Trimming took 3 bases from V and 0 from J; bases not matched to a gene: 6. The germline V gene encodes CDR1 LGHNA and CDR2 YNFKEQ. The CDR3 is 16 amino acids. The CDR3 here is CASSQGDSRSTDTQYF. CDR3 DNA: TGTGCCAGCAGCCAGGGGGACAGCCGGAGCACAGATACGCAGTATTTT.

The J gene is TRBJ1-3, the V gene TRBV19; 7 positions agree with TRBD1. V gave up 4 bases and J gave up 7 bases; unmatched junction bases: 7. Germline CDR1 is LNHDA and CDR2 is SQIVND (reference sequence). This CDR3 contains 14 residues. The CDR3, as DNA: TGTGCCAGTAGTAACAGGGGTTGGCCTAACACCATATATTTT. This sequence encodes CASSNRGWPNTIYF. Based on the CDR3 plus reference TRBV19 and TRBJ1-3, the full variable domain is DGGITQSPKYLFRKEGQNVTLSCEQNLNHDAMYWYRQDPGQGLRLIYYSQIVNDFQKGDIAEGYSVSREKKESFPLTVTSAQKNPTAFYLCASSNRGWPNTIYFGEGSWLTVV.

The chain joins TRBV3-1 (or the pseudogene TRBV3-2) to TRBJ2-3, with TRBD2 matching 10 bases. This CDR3 is built from 17 residues. V gave up 1 base and J gave up 2 bases; unmatched junction bases: 6. The V gene's germline CDR1 is LGHDT and CDR2 YNNKEL (reference sequence). The CDR3 bases are TGTGCCAGCAGCCAAGGCCGGGGACTAGCGACCACAGATACGCAGTATTTT. Its translation is CASSQGRGLATTDTQYF.

This clone occurred once. J is TRBJ2-1 and V is TRBV19, with TRBD2 matching 15 bases. Germline CDR1 is LNHDA and CDR2 is SQIVND (reference sequence). The CDR3 runs to 16 residues. The junction had 6 bases not matched to a gene; V was cut back by 5 bases and J by 7 bases. CDR3 coding DNA: TGTGCCAGTAGTTCCCCGGGACTAGCGGGAGGAAATGAGCAGTTCTTC. Its translation is CASSSPGLAGGNEQFF.